This T cell receptor beta chain was captured in a study of PD-1 blockade in classical Hodgkin lymphoma. Concerning this clone itself: The target antigen is unknown.

CDR1 is SGHDT and CDR2 is YYEEEE in the germline V gene. The ends lost 4 bases at V and 0 bases at J; junction bases unmatched: 10. This CDR3 is built from 17 residues. Using immunoSEQ multiplex PCR, the repertoire was profiled, and TCRdb retains in-frame clones only, with some absent. The top ten hold 2.5% to 3.5% of the sample, which has about 98,000 clones, more than 90% seen once. Study-level findings and limits: Later analyses included only patients treated at least 1 year post-ASCT. Baseline diversity resembling that of newly diagnosed patients was seen in complete responders. Whatever underlies the repertoire differences (possibly disease activity or prior therapy) remains undefined.

Every patient had relapsed following autologous stem cell transplantation, and cohorts differed in brentuximab vedotin exposure. The sample was peripheral blood mononuclear cells (PBMCs), taken at baseline. The rearrangement uses TRBV5-6 and TRBJ1-3; 7 bases fit TRBD1. The receptor was derived from a human donor with classical Hodgkin lymphoma. CDR3 coding DNA: TGTGCCAGCAGCACCCCCCGGACAGGAGGCTCTGGAAACACCATATATTTT. Protein product: CASSTPRTGGSGNTIYF.